The subject of this entry is one TCR beta chain. The CDR3 contains 13 residues. V was clipped by 7 bases and J by 5 bases, with 12 bases between them. The germline V gene has CDR1 SGHTA and CDR2 FQGNSA. This specimen belongs to a study of T-cell memory formation after mild COVID-19. Libraries for TCRalpha and TCRbeta carried sample barcodes and unique molecular identifiers via 5'RACE. TCRdb analysed the 5' RACE reads with MiXCR anew, one entry per CDR3 protein. The table lists more than 300,000 distinct CDR3 sequences, roughly 13% of them singletons. Sequencing was done on a sample of PBMCs or a T cell subset sorted from them (not recorded which). The source is a man aged 18 to 30 who had mild COVID-19 (a few samples of this study predate the infection). Cell type and time point are not known. This chain connects TRBV7-2 to TRBJ1-5, with unresolved D. CDR3 sequence: CASTQDRDQPQHF. Here the CDR3 DNA reads TGTGCCAGCACCCAAGACCGGGATCAGCCCCAGCATTTT.